The text below deals with one T cell receptor beta chain. It lacks a known antigen. No base quality values were provided; no much bigger clone lies one nucleotide off. The sample belongs to a study of control samples from healthy donors and cancer patients (dated by TCRdb to about 2020). The receptor library was made with the immunoSEQ multiplex PCR assay. TCRdb took over this immuneACCESS table, retaining in-frame rearrangements with V and J assigned. Such tables are incomplete; in checked studies, under half of the missing clones stem from an unresolved V gene, and the remainder is unexplained. A total of around 90,000 clones appear in this sample, 85% to 90% of them only once. The ten largest clones represent around 2.1% of the sample. V is cut by 2 bases and J by 1 base, and the space between the germline ends is 15 bases. CDR1 and CDR2 were assigned from the germline V gene (reference sequence) as LNHNV and YYDKDF. The CDR3 spans 16 residues, from the cysteine through the phenylalanine. This entry keeps only the CDR3 DNA: 48 bases, framed from base 1.

This clonotype originated in a woman between 35 and 50 years old in good health. The chain is assembled from TRBV15 and TRBJ2-7; the D region possibly corresponds to TRBD1 (5 bases align). The source material was blood. For the CDR3, the sequence is CATSRRRNTGSYEQYF. The DNA is as follows: TGTGCCACCAGCAGACGGCGGAACACAGGATCCTACGAGCAGTACTTC.